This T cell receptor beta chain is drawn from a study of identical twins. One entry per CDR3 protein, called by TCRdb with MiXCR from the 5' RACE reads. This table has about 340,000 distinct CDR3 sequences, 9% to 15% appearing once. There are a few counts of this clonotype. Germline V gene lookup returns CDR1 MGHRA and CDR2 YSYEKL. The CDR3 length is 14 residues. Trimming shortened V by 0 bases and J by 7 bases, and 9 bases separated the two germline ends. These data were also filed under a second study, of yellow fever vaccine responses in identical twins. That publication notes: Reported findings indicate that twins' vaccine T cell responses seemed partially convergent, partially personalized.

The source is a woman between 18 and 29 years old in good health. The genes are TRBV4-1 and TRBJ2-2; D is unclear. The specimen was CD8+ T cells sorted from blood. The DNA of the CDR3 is TGCGCCAGCAGCCAAGAGGGCGGAAACGGGGAGCTGTTTTTT. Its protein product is CASSQEGGNGELFF.